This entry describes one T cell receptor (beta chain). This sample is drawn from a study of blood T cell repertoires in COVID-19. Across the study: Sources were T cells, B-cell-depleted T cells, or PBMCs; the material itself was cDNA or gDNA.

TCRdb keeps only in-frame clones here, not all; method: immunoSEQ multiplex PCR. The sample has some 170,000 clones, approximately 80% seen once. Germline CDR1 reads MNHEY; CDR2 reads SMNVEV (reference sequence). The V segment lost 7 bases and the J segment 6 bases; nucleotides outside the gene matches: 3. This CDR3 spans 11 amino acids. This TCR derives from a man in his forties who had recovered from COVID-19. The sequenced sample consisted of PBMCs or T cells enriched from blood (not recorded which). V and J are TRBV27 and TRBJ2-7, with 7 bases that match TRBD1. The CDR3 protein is CASTEGAEQYF. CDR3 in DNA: TGTGCCAGCACCGAGGGGGCCGAGCAGTACTTC.